This TCR beta chain derives from a study of cytomegalovirus exposure and HLA in healthy donors. PCR primers comprised 60 Vbeta and 13 Jbeta primers. The repertoire was sequenced with immunoSEQ multiplex PCR; TCRdb's copy has only in-frame clones and lacks some. The sample has tens of thousands of clones; 65% to 70% are singletons. Germline V gene lookup returns CDR1 SGDLS and CDR2 YYNGEE. This CDR3 has 17 amino acids. Losses at the gene ends were 0 bases for V and 5 bases for J; bases not matched to a gene: 11. The TCR sequence derives from a man aged 35-49 years in good health and CMV-seropositive. The chain couples TRBV9 to TRBJ2-1, with 7 bases identical to TRBD1. Material for sequencing was PBMCs. The CDR3 spells CASSVEGLWTGDNEQFF. DNA for the CDR3: TGTGCCAGCAGCGTAGAAGGCCTCTGGACAGGAGACAATGAGCAGTTCTTC.